This passage covers 26 T cell receptor beta chains from one sample sequenced in a study of blood T cell repertoires in COVID-19. Method: immunoSEQ multiplex PCR; TCRdb's copy keeps in-frame clones and lacks some. Among approximately 250,000 clones, about 89% were seen once, and the ten largest hold under 2%. Sequencing was done on a sample of peripheral blood. All receptors derive from a woman aged 55 to 70 who had recovered from COVID-19.

The chain carries TRBV9 and TRBJ1-3; D is undetermined. This CDR3 is 15 amino acids long. The V gene's germline CDR1 is SGDLS and CDR2 YYNGEE. V was cut by 3 bases and J by 0 bases, with 10 bases left in between. The CDR3 nucleotides are TGTGCCAGCAGCGGCGAGAGACTCTCTGGAAACACCATATATTTT. This gives the protein CASSGERLSGNTIYF.

The chain couples TRBV28 to TRBJ2-7, with 9 bases identical to TRBD1. Trimming at V came to 6 bases and at J to 8 bases, leaving 8 bases not matched to a gene. This CDR3 has 13 amino acids. Germline CDR1 is MDHEN and CDR2 is SYDVKM. CDR3 nucleotides: TGTGCCAGCAGATCGACAGGGGGGGCAAAGCAGTACTTC. Its protein product is CASRSTGGAKQYF.

The chain couples TRBV18 to TRBJ1-1, with TRBD1 identical over 7 bases. The germline gives CDR1 KGHSH, CDR2 LQKENI. V dropped 2 bases and J dropped 1; count of bases not matched to a gene: 4. The CDR3 has 15 amino acids. CDR3 sequence (DNA): TGTGCCAGCTCACCAGAACCAGGGGGGAACACTGAAGCTTTCTTT. Its protein product is CASSPEPGGNTEAFF.

This clone was detected only a few times. J is TRBJ2-7 and V is TRBV12-3 or TRBV12-4, with D possibly being TRBD1 (6 bases). This CDR3 contains 12 residues. V was trimmed by 6 bases and J by 6 bases, leaving 12 bases between them. CDR3: CASRQGFSEQYF. Here the CDR3 DNA reads TGTGCCAGCAGACAGGGTTTCTCCGAGCAGTACTTC.

V and J are TRBV5-6 and TRBJ2-3, with TRBD1 matching 8 bases. Germline loops: CDR1 SGHDT, CDR2 YYEEEE. The CDR3 has 16 residues. Unmatched junction bases numbered 11, after V lost 4 bases and J lost 4 bases. DNA for the CDR3: TGTGCCAGCAGCGGCCAGACAGGGGCCCTAGCAGATACGCAGTATTTT. The encoded protein is CASSGQTGALADTQYF.

This clone was found once. The chain employs TRBV20-1 and TRBJ2-7; D may be TRBD2 (5 bases). The CDR3 has 11 residues. The V end was cut by 7 bases, the J end by 2 bases, with 9 bases between. CDR1 and CDR2 from the germline V gene are DFQATT and SNEGSKA (reference sequence). CDR3 nucleotide sequence: TGCAGTGTGAGCGGAACCTACGAGCAGTACTTC. Protein: CSVSGTYEQYF.

The V gene is TRBV28, the J gene TRBJ2-7; D possibly corresponds to TRBD1 (5 bases). This CDR3 has 14 residues. Trimming took 3 bases from V and 2 from J, leaving 11 bases between them. Looked up from germline, CDR1 is MDHEN and CDR2 is SYDVKM. The CDR3 nucleotides are TGTGCCAGCAGTTTTGCCAGGGCCCCCTACGAGCAGTACTTC. Its protein is CASSFARAPYEQYF.

This chain joins TRBV3-1 (or the pseudogene TRBV3-2) and TRBJ1-4, with 8 positions matching TRBD1. The V segment lost 2 bases and the J segment 9 bases; nucleotides outside the gene matches: 8. Germline V gene sequence: CDR1 LGHDT, CDR2 YNNKEL (reference sequence). The CDR3 has 15 residues. The CDR3 is CASSQPGTGGQKLFF. The CDR3 bases are TGTGCCAGCAGCCAACCCGGGACAGGAGGCCAAAAACTGTTTTTT.

On this clone: This sample includes further DNA sequences coding for the same CDR3. This chain uses TRBV18 with TRBJ1-5, with TRBD1 identical over 8 bases. Looked up from germline, CDR1 is KGHSH and CDR2 is LQKENI. After removal of 3 bases from V and 5 bases from J, the junction contained 0 bases not matched to a gene. The CDR3 extends over 13 amino acids. CDR3 sequence reads: CASSPDRDQPQHF. The DNA of the CDR3 is TGTGCCAGCTCACCGGACAGGGATCAGCCCCAGCATTTT. Using reference TRBV18 and TRBJ1-5 for the parts outside the CDR3, the full variable domain is NAGVMQNPRHLVRRRGQEARLRCSPMKGHSHVYWYRQLPEEGLKFMVYLQKENIIDESGMPKERFSAEFPKEGPSILRIQQVVRGDSAAYFCASSPDRDQPQHFGDGTRLSIL.

This chain joins TRBV25-1 and TRBJ2-2, with TRBD1 identical over 7 bases. Looked up from germline, CDR1 is MGHDK and CDR2 is SYGVNS. The J segment lost 0 bases and the V segment lost 3 bases, leaving 10 bases of the junction unmatched. CDR3 length: 18 residues. The CDR3 coding sequence is TGTGCCAGCAGTGATCTCGGACAGGCCCTCGCGAACACCGGGGAGCTGTTTTTT. This sequence encodes CASSDLGQALANTGELFF.

This chain connects TRBV5-1 to TRBJ1-1, with D perhaps TRBD1 (5 bases). The CDR3 has 14 residues. Trimming pared 0 bases from V and 3 bases from J, leaving 9 bases between. Germline-derived CDR1 and CDR2 are SGHRS and YFSETQ. The DNA for the CDR3 is TGCGCCAGCAGCTTGGCCTGGGGGGACACTGAAGCTTTCTTT. Encoded protein: CASSLAWGDTEAFF. Looking up the rest from reference TRBV5-1 and TRBJ1-1 gives the full variable domain: KAGVTQTPRYLIKTRGQQVTLSCSPISGHRSVSWYQQTPGQGLQFLFEYFSETQRNKGNFPGRFSGRQFSNSRSEMNVSTLELGDSALYLCASSLAWGDTEAFFGQGTRLTVV.

This chain connects TRBV11-1 to TRBJ1-6, with 12 bases that match TRBD1. The CDR3 is 16 amino acids. CDR1 and CDR2 from the germline V gene are SGHAT and FQDESV (reference sequence). V lost 1 base, J lost 10 bases, and 5 bases stayed unmatched. The CDR3 here is CASSLEGQGATSPLHF. The DNA for the CDR3 is TGTGCCAGCAGCTTAGAGGGACAGGGGGCTACATCACCCCTCCACTTT.

This clone was seen only once. The chain links TRBV9 to TRBJ2-2, with D maybe TRBD1 (5 bases). CDR3 size: 16 residues. Germline CDR1 reads SGDLS; CDR2 reads YYNGEE. Trimming pared 4 bases from V and 0 bases from J, leaving 13 bases between. CDR3 sequence (DNA): TGTGCCAGCAGCCCCCGACAGACAACGAACACCGGGGAGCTGTTTTTT. Amino acid sequence: CASSPRQTTNTGELFF.

The rearrangement uses TRBV9 and TRBJ1-2; no definite D call. Germline CDR1 reads SGDLS; CDR2 reads YYNGEE. V was trimmed by 8 bases and J by 1 base, leaving 15 bases between them. The length of the CDR3 is 14 residues. Written as DNA, the CDR3 is TGTGCCAGTACAGATCTTCCTAATAACTATGGCTACACCTTC. Translated, it gives CASTDLPNNYGYTF.

This sequence joins TRBV6-1 and TRBJ1-5, with 7 positions matching TRBD1. CDR1 is MNHNS and CDR2 is SASEGT in the germline V gene. The trim removed 1 base at V and 7 bases at J, leaving 7 bases unmatched. The CDR3 totals 15 residues. CDR3 DNA: TGTGCCAGCAGTGAAGGCACAGGGGCGGGACAGCCCCAGCATTTT. Protein sequence: CASSEGTGAGQPQHF.

The chain links TRBV5-1 to TRBJ2-7; 9 nucleotides align to TRBD1. V shed 3 bases, J shed 2 bases, and the junction held 3 bases outside the gene matches. This CDR3 is built from 14 residues. Germline CDR1 is SGHRS and CDR2 is YFSETQ. In DNA form, the CDR3 reads TGCGCCAGCAGCTCCGGGACAGGGACCTACGAGCAGTACTTC. Amino acid sequence: CASSSGTGTYEQYF.

The gene calls are TRBV9 and TRBJ2-7, with 8 bases lining up with TRBD1. Trimming took 3 bases from V and 9 from J; bases not matched to a gene: 5. The CDR3 runs to 12 residues. CDR1 SGDLS and CDR2 YYNGEE come from the germline V gene. CDR3 protein: CASSAQDRAQYF. CDR3 DNA sequence: TGTGCCAGCAGCGCCCAGGACAGGGCGCAGTACTTC.

This clone showed up just once. The rearrangement uses TRBV18 and TRBJ2-7; D call uncertain. The CDR3 totals 16 residues. Germline V lookup: CDR1 KGHSH, CDR2 LQKENI. V lost 0 bases and J 1 base, leaving 13 bases between the germline ends. The CDR3 nucleotides are TGTGCCAGCTCACCACCGAACGGGTACCGATCCTACGAGCAGTACTTC. As protein: CASSPPNGYRSYEQYF.

This chain connects TRBV7-2 to TRBJ1-2; TRBD1 is a possible D gene (5 bases). CDR1 and CDR2 (germline): SGHTA, FQGNSA. V was clipped by 3 bases and J by 5 bases, with 19 bases between them. The CDR3 totals 16 residues. For the CDR3, the DNA is TGTGCCAGCAGCTTTAGACCTCCGGGGGGTCAGTATGGCTACACCTTC. This encodes CASSFRPPGGQYGYTF.

This clone was observed a handful of times. This rearrangement joins TRBV19 to TRBJ1-5; 8 bases are a match to TRBD1. Germline trimming cut 3 bases from V and 0 bases from J; bases unmatched to any gene: 1. Per germline, CDR1 LNHDA and CDR2 SQIVND (reference sequence). The CDR3 sequence is 15 residues long. As DNA, the CDR3 is TGTGCCAGTAGTATGGGACAGGTTAGCAATCAGCCCCAGCATTTT. This codes for CASSMGQVSNQPQHF.

The chain recombines TRBV29-1 with TRBJ2-3; 15 bases are shared with TRBD2. The ends lost 6 bases at V and 2 bases at J; junction bases unmatched: 3. This CDR3 has 15 residues. Per the germline V gene, CDR1 is SQVTM and CDR2 is ANQGSEA. In DNA, the CDR3 is TGCAGCGTAAGGACTAGCGGGGGGGCCACAGATACGCAGTATTTT. Protein product: CSVRTSGGATDTQYF.

The rearrangement joins TRBV11-1 to TRBJ2-7; D may be TRBD1 (6 bases). CDR1 is SGHAT, CDR2 FQDESV, per germline (reference sequence). Trimming removed 3 bases from V and 3 bases from J, with 9 bases in between. This CDR3 spans 13 amino acids. CDR3 loop: CASSFGTYYEQYF. The CDR3, as DNA: TGTGCCAGCAGCTTCGGGACATACTACGAGCAGTACTTC.

This clone occurred once. The chain recombines TRBV24-1 with TRBJ2-5; 9 bases fit TRBD1. V was clipped by 4 bases and J by 4 bases; unmatched bases: 6. The CDR3 consists of 15 residues. Per the germline V gene, CDR1 is KGHDR and CDR2 is SFDVKD. The CDR3 bases are TGTGCCACCAGTGAAGCCGGGACAGGGAGAGAGACCCAGTACTTC. As protein: CATSEAGTGRETQYF.

The chain combines TRBV21-1 with TRBJ1-4. TRBV21-1 is annotated as a pseudogene. The CDR3 covers 14 residues. The CDR3 DNA reads TGTGCCAGCAGCGCACTGAGAACTAATGAAAAACTGTTTTTT. Residues: CASSALRTNEKLFF.

The chain employs TRBV2 and TRBJ2-6, with D possibly TRBD2 on 5 matching bases. This CDR3 contains 17 residues. Germline CDR1 is SNHLY and CDR2 is FYNNEI. V dropped 6 bases and J dropped 0 bases, with 15 bases sitting between them. DNA of the CDR3: TGTGCCAGCAGACAACCCCACGGGGTCTCTGGGGCCAACGTCCTGACTTTC. As protein: CASRQPHGVSGANVLTF.

The chain recombines TRBV5-8 with TRBJ2-5, with 9 bases lining up with TRBD1. Trimming at V came to 0 bases and at J to 4 bases, leaving 4 bases not matched to a gene. CDR1 SGHTS and CDR2 YDEGEE come from the germline V gene. The CDR3 length is 15 residues. CDR3 coding DNA: TGTGCCAGCAGCTTGGGAACAGGGGGCGGAGAGACCCAGTACTTC. The encoded protein is CASSLGTGGGETQYF.